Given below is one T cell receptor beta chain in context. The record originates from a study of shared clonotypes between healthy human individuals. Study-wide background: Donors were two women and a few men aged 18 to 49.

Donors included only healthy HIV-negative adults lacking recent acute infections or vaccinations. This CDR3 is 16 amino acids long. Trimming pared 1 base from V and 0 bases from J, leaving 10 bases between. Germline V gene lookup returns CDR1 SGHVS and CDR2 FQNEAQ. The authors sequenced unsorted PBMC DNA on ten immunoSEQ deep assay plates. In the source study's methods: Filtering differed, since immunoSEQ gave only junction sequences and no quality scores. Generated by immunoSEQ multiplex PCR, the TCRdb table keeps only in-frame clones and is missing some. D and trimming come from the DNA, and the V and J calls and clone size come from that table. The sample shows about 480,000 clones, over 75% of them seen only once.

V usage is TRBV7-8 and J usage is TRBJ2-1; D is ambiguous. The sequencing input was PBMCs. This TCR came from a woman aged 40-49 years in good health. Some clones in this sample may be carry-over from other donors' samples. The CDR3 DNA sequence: TGTGCCAGCAGCTTAGAAACACAGAGCTCCTACAATGAGCAGTTCTTC. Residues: CASSLETQSSYNEQFF. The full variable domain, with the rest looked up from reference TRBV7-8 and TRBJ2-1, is GAGVSQSPRYKVAKRGQDVALRCDPISGHVSLFWYQQALGQGPEFLTYFQNEAQLDKSGLPSDRFFAERPEGSVSTLKIQRTQQEDSAVYLCASSLETQSSYNEQFFGPGTRLTVL.